This record covers a single T cell receptor beta chain. Its specificity is not known. The data belong to a study of cytomegalovirus exposure and HLA in healthy donors. About the study: Membership in the Caucasian-associated ancestry cluster was found for about four fifths of about 430 genotyped donors.

Looked up from germline, CDR1 is SEHNR and CDR2 is FQNEAQ (reference sequence). There are 15 residues in the CDR3. Despite likely unrecorded immune exposures, the donors were nominally healthy at the time of sampling. Whole-study results and caveats: Other equally common chains were less clonally expanded than HLA-associated TCR beta chains, a later analysis showed. The study listed around 150 cytomegalovirus-associated TCR beta chains.

PCR primers comprised 60 Vbeta and 13 Jbeta primers. Assay used: immunoSEQ multiplex PCR; TCRdb lists only in-frame clones, some missing. The repertoire holds approximately 100,000 clones, with more than 60% as singletons. The genes are TRBV7-9 and TRBJ2-5; 7 bases line up with TRBD2. The J call may be faulty, since TRBJ2-7 better matches the DNA end. Sequenced material: PBMCs. This TCR was sampled from a man in his fifties in good health and CMV-seronegative. CDR3 sequence reads: CASSFSRARTSEQYF. The CDR3 nucleotides read TGTGCCAGCAGCTTCTCGAGGGCGAGGACTAGCGAGCAGTACTTC.